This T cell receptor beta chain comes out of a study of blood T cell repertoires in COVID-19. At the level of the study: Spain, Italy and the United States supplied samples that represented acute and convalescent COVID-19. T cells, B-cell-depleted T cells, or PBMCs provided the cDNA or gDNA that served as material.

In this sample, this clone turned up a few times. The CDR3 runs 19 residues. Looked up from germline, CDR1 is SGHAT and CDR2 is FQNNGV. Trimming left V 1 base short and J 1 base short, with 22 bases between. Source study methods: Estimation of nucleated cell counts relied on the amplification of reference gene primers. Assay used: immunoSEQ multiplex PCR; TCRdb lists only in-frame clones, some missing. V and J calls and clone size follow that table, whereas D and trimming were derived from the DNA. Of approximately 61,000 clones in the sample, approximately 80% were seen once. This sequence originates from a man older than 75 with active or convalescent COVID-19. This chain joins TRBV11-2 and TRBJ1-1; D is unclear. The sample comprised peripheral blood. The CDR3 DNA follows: TGTGCCAGCAGCTTAGGATTTATTTTTCGTGGCAGGCAGAACACTGAAGCTTTCTTT. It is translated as CASSLGFIFRGRQNTEAFF.